This T cell receptor (beta chain) was recovered during a study of cytomegalovirus exposure and HLA in healthy donors (TCRdb year 2017). Study-level background: An earlier analysis of 587 of the donors reported about 250 Gb of sequence data and 117 million unique TCR beta sequences from some 180 million T cells. About 280 gigabases of sequencing data and approximately 91 million unique TCR sequences made up an early release that covered 500 to 650 HLA-typed donors. Among the roughly 400 genotyped donors, 75% to 90% belonged to the genetic ancestry cluster associated with self-reported Caucasian donors. The study aimed to test whether signatures of past pathogen exposure could be identified by cataloging public T cell receptors. The study profiled the T cell repertoires of more than 500 subjects by immunosequencing and related them to cytomegalovirus serostatus. Along with the roughly 700-subject first cohort, a separate validation cohort of about 110 different subjects was used. To predict cytomegalovirus infection status, the study brought together high-throughput TCR immunosequencing, statistical association of individual TCRs with disease status, and machine learning. A later analysis re-analyzed previously published TCR beta repertoires from 600 to 850 donors and added high-resolution HLA genotyping to study TCR occurrence patterns. Rather than drawing on any new phenotypic data, the later analysis identified candidate immune exposures from TCR beta sequences and the way those sequences occurred across donors. To decide whether each TCR beta V gene segment behaved as functional or pseudogenic, an earlier analysis of fewer than 750 of the donors relied on high-throughput TCR beta sequencing. Donor age, sex, ethnicity and CMV serostatus were collected together with the repertoire data. A later genetic analysis took genome-wide SNP genotypes for about 55% of the 666 donors and used that subset as a discovery cohort. All discovery cohort repertoires had been generated using a single sequencing platform. HLA typing covered class I and class II loci at four-digit resolution. The number of typed donors differed by locus: about 620-640 for A, B, C, DRB1 and DQB1; 500 to 550 for DQA1; 600 to 610 for DPA1; and 400 to 480 for DPB1. A few DR-DQ haplotypes were treated as single units for association and clustering because of strong linkage in the cohort. Among 300 to 450 genotyped donors of the cohort, an average of around 240,000 unique TCR beta nucleotide sequences were sequenced per donor, roughly 20% of them non-productive. On the study overall, not on this receptor specifically: HLA typing was unavailable for some donors at each locus, so association tests used only the typed subset. Presence/absence analyses assumed roughly uniform sequencing depth across donors, an assumption that may not hold. Because counts were too low, around 18 rarely observed V segments, including chromosome 9 orphons, were left out of the earlier analysis of 587 of the donors. Only TCR beta chains were sequenced in this cohort, and the absence of alpha or paired-chain data limited detectable features. The authors suggested that the approach could potentially be extended to other disease states and immunological phenotypes. A later analysis found that most CMV-associated TCR beta chains appeared HLA-restricted, with HLA associations seemingly driven largely by CMV exposure. Compared with equally common non-associated chains, HLA-associated TCR beta chains in a later analysis were more clonally expanded and had lower generation probabilities. The 87-base-pair reads could not distinguish some IMGT-functional V segments, including TRBV6-2 and TRBV6-3, so those segments were excluded. A cluster of highly shared sequence variants was judged likely to be a technical artifact of the sequencing pipeline. The study gave a list of 150 to 200 TCR beta chains associated with cytomegalovirus. In both the original and validation cohorts, the classifier was reported to diagnose cytomegalovirus status with high specificity and sensitivity. While some public TCRs were present in many individuals, most TCR sequences turned up only very rarely across donors. For the cohort, immune exposure information was limited to CMV serostatus. An earlier analysis of approximately 590 of the donors showed that most TCR beta V segments appeared in productive rearrangements either about 90% or about 30% of the time, which broadly matched IMGT annotations. Specific HLA alleles were associated with 15,000 to 20,000 TCR beta sequences at a false discovery rate of 0.05 in a later analysis. Linkage disequilibrium might explain the correlated functional status among segregating V segments, but an unknown experimental factor could not be ruled out. A later genetic analysis associated a missense DCLRE1C variant with V-gene and J-gene trimming of TCR beta chains, and an independent cohort replicated the association. A further reported finding was that TCR beta sequences accurately predicted the HLA-A and HLA-B alleles for most subjects in the first cohort. According to a later genetic analysis, donors in an Asian-associated ancestry cluster had fewer N-insertions in productive TCRs than the roughly 700-donor mean. In a later analysis, TCR association rates were found to vary across HLA loci, with the most associated TCRs seen for DRB1 alleles and the fewest for HLA-C alleles. When HLA alleles, especially DR and DQ, strongly co-occurred, attributing TCR associations to individual alleles was difficult. In vitro tests confirmed that three of the cytomegalovirus-associated TCR beta chains recognize cytomegalovirus antigens. Several of the top co-occurrence clusters appeared to be linked to parvovirus B19, influenza, CMV and Epstein-Barr virus, according to a later analysis.

Details on this clone: No cognate antigen has been identified for it. No base qualities exist here, and no much larger clone lies one base off it. The sample has other DNA sequences that encode this CDR3 too.

The receptor library was made with the immunoSEQ multiplex PCR assay. A mixture of 60 forward primers for TCR Vbeta segments and 13 reverse primers for TCR Jbeta segments was used in the multiplex PCR. The CDR3 region of rearranged TCR beta genes was amplified from genomic DNA with a multiplex PCR assay. The Illumina HiSeq System was used to sequence the amplified TCR beta libraries as 87-base-pair reads. On the study's bioinformatics: In a later analysis, tens of millions of unique TCR beta chains were counted across the approximately 670 repertoires, and approximately 11 million of these chains were shared by at least two donors. Raw reads were error-corrected and collapsed into unique sequences with a nearest-neighbor algorithm that merged closely related sequences to remove PCR and sequencing errors. Alignment of CDR3 sequences to IMGT reference sequences was used to assign V, D and J gene segments. For a sequence to be retained, at least a six-nucleotide match to both a V gene segment and a J gene segment was required. A rearrangement was called productive if the CDR3 had no stop codons and remained in frame with V and J, and every other rearrangement was called non-productive. Following IMGT convention, CDR3 was defined as the stretch from the second conserved V-encoded cysteine to the conserved J-encoded phenylalanine. The earlier analysis of 550 to 650 of the donors excluded any sequence lacking an unambiguous match to a single V gene segment. An earlier analysis of several hundred of the donors called V segments functional above 56.7% productive rearrangements and segregating when the between-donor standard deviation exceeded 5%. To diagnose cytomegalovirus status from the catalog of TCR beta chain sequences, a statistical classification framework was built. In a later analysis, TCR nucleotide sequences were compared against IMGT/GENE-DB human TR gene sequences so that V and J genes could be assigned. The TCRdist pipeline was used in a later analysis to assign CDR3 sequences and most-parsimonious VDJ recombination scenarios. In a later analysis, each TCR beta chain was defined by its CDR3 amino acid sequence together with its V-gene family, and reads lacking a unique V-gene family were excluded. A later analysis removed 592 highly shared, low-generation-probability nucleotide sequences to deal with suspected cross-contamination and a sequencing artifact. In a later analysis, a clonal expansion index for each public chain was calculated from normalized within-repertoire ranks of inferred template counts. Generation probabilities in a later analysis came from a VDJ recombination model fitted to out-of-frame rearrangements, and those results were checked against IGoR. A later analysis scored TCR-TCR, TCR-HLA and TCR-CMV co-occurrence with hypergeometric tests, applying a repertoire-size bias correction to TCR pairs. False discovery rates were estimated in a later analysis by permuting HLA or CMV assignments 20 times. In a later analysis, co-occurring TCRs were grouped using DBSCAN, with TCRdist sequence similarity added in when clustering inside HLA-allele-positive subsets. Repertoires with fewer than 30,000 or more than 120,000 public chains were left out of co-occurrence clustering, as were five repertoires with anomalous nucleotide sharing. The immuneACCESS repertoire file appears here via TCRdb, limited to in-frame rearrangements. These files lack a portion of the clones; in checked studies, under half of the deficit traces to unresolved V genes, and the cause of the others is not known. V, J and clone size are those of that table, while D and trimming were read from the DNA. Counted in this sample were about 130,000 clones; about two thirds of them appeared once. The ten largest clones take up less than 5% of the sample.

The cohort comprised approximately 700 healthy bone marrow donors. At the time of sampling, all cohort members were nominally healthy, though unrecorded immune exposures were likely present. The donor was CMV seropositive and was included in the group of approximately 310 seropositive cohort members. Every donor gave a peripheral blood sample, and the peripheral blood mononuclear cells from that sample were used for TCR beta sequencing. The Qiagen DNeasy Blood Extraction Kit was used to extract genomic DNA from the blood cell samples. The germline V gene sets CDR1 to MNHNS and CDR2 to SASEGT. The V and J ends are trimmed by 3 bases and 0 bases, leaving 6 bases between them. From its cysteine to its phenylalanine, the CDR3 spans 14 amino acids. The entry retains the CDR3 DNA only, 42 bases that are in frame from base 1.

The chain employs TRBV6-1 and TRBJ2-1, with TRBD2 tentatively as D gene (6 bases match). This receptor was taken from a man between 45 and 60 years old in good health and CMV-seropositive. The specimen sequenced was PBMCs. The DNA sequence follows: TGTGCCAGCAGTGACGGGGGCTCCTACAATGAGCAGTTCTTC. Its coded protein is CASSDGGSYNEQFF.